Listed here are 27 T cell receptor beta chains from one sample, sequenced in a study of T cell repertoires in cytomegalovirus infection. TCRdb passed the reads through MiXCR, listing each CDR3 protein once. The table shows some 150,000 distinct CDR3 sequences, with 5% to 6.5% occurring only once. Sequenced material: PBMCs. The receptor set was obtained from a human donor in good health (CMV status not recorded). Some clones in this sample may be carry-over from other donors' samples.

This chain uses TRBV9 with TRBJ2-5; tentatively, D is TRBD2 (7 bases). The germline gives CDR1 SGDLS, CDR2 YYNGEE. Trimming took 0 bases from V and 4 from J, leaving 16 bases between them. The CDR3 has 16 amino acids. CDR3: CASSVGLEGGRETQYF. The CDR3 DNA reads TGTGCCAGCAGCGTAGGTCTTGAGGGGGGGCGAGAGACCCAGTACTTC.

The CDR3 DNA sequence: TGTGCCAGCAAGGAACTGACAGGGGTCCTGAACACTGAAGCTTTCTTT. The encoded protein is CASKELTGVLNTEAFF. The chain is built from TRBV28 and TRBJ1-1; the match to TRBD1 covers 8 bases. V shed 7 bases, J shed 0 bases, and the junction held 10 bases outside the gene matches. The germline V gene has CDR1 MDHEN and CDR2 SYDVKM. This CDR3 comprises 16 residues.

The chain carries TRBV20-1 and TRBJ1-1; D may be TRBD1 (5 bases). V was trimmed by 5 bases and J by 1 base, leaving 8 bases between them. This CDR3 has 12 amino acids. From germline, CDR1 is DFQATT and CDR2 SNEGSKA (reference sequence). Here the CDR3 reads CSASTANTEAFF. The DNA for the CDR3 is TGCAGTGCTTCGACAGCGAACACTGAAGCTTTCTTT.

This clonotype has a count of ten or more. The chain joins TRBV7-2 to TRBJ1-6; TRBD1 is a possible D gene (6 bases). The germline V gene encodes CDR1 SGHTA and CDR2 FQGNSA. Trimming removed 2 bases from V and 4 bases from J, with 12 bases in between. This CDR3 has 16 residues. The CDR3 DNA is TGTGCCAGCAGCTTACACCGGGACACATATAATTCACCCCTCCACTTT. The encoded protein is CASSLHRDTYNSPLHF.

CDR3 bases: TGTGCCAGCACCGACGACCCCTCCTACAATGAGCAGTTCTTC. It encodes CASTDDPSYNEQFF. The J gene is TRBJ2-1, the V gene TRBV6-2 or TRBV6-3; D is uncertain. Trimming pared 7 bases from V and 0 bases from J, leaving 10 bases between. Germline assignment: CDR1 MNHEY and CDR2 SVGEGT. This CDR3 has 14 amino acids.

The V call is TRBV2, the J call TRBJ1-5; tentatively, D is TRBD1 (6 bases). Per germline, CDR1 SNHLY and CDR2 FYNNEI. The CDR3 runs 13 residues. V was shortened by 10 bases and J by 6 bases, with 16 bases between the two germline ends. CDR3 sequence reads: CATGGGVGQPQHF. The CDR3 nucleotides read TGTGCCACCGGGGGCGGGGTAGGTCAGCCCCAGCATTTT.

The chain joins TRBV19 to TRBJ2-1; either TRBD1 or TRBD2 may supply D (5 bases each). The ends were cut back, 5 bases at V and 5 bases at J, with 13 bases in the middle. Germline V gene lookup returns CDR1 LNHDA and CDR2 SQIVND (reference sequence). The CDR3 consists of 14 residues. CDR3 in DNA: TGTGCCAGTAGTCTCAGGGACCGAGACAATGAGCAGTTCTTC. Translating it yields CASSLRDRDNEQFF.

The V and J genes are TRBV19 and TRBJ1-6, with TRBD1 matching over 11 bases. This CDR3 spans 15 amino acids. Germline CDR1 and CDR2: LNHDA and SQIVND (reference sequence). The ends lost 4 bases at V and 8 bases at J; junction bases unmatched: 4. The CDR3 spells CASSRTGGDDSPLHF. CDR3 in DNA: TGTGCCAGTAGTAGGACAGGGGGCGACGATTCACCCCTCCACTTT.

This clonotype was counted a few times. The chain recombines TRBV29-1 with TRBJ1-4; perhaps TRBD1 as D (6 bases). The germline gives CDR1 SQVTM, CDR2 ANQGSEA. This CDR3 comprises 13 residues. Trimming left V 4 bases short and J 4 bases short, with 10 bases between. For the CDR3, the DNA is TGCAGCGTTGTAGTAGGGGGTAATGAAAAACTGTTTTTT. Translated, it gives CSVVVGGNEKLFF.

The chain combines TRBV29-1 with TRBJ2-5; either TRBD1 or TRBD2 may supply D (6 bases each). Trimming took off 7 bases at V and 5 bases at J, with 20 bases between the two ends. The CDR3 length is 14 residues. The germline gives CDR1 SQVTM, CDR2 ANQGSEA. CDR3 amino acids: CSAPEGGGLETQYF. The CDR3 DNA sequence: TGCAGCGCCCCGGAAGGGGGAGGCCTGGAGACCCAGTACTTC.

This clonotype was observed many times. The chain joins TRBV7-2 to TRBJ2-3; 10 bases are a match to TRBD1. CDR3 size: 18 residues. V dropped 0 bases and J dropped 2; count of bases not matched to a gene: 8. CDR1 is SGHTA and CDR2 is FQGNSA in the germline V gene. The CDR3 protein is CASSLAARQGAITDTQYF. CDR3 nucleotide sequence: TGTGCCAGCAGCTTAGCGGCGCGACAGGGGGCTATCACAGATACGCAGTATTTT.

The rearrangement joins TRBV7-2 to TRBJ2-1; tentative D call: TRBD2 (7 bases). The V and J ends lost 1 base and 9 bases respectively, with 16 bases between them. From germline, CDR1 is SGHTA and CDR2 FQGNSA. This CDR3 has 15 residues. This chain's CDR3 is CASSLGGGHFSEQFF. DNA for the CDR3: TGTGCCAGCAGCTTAGGGGGGGGGCATTTTAGTGAGCAGTTCTTC.

There are many counts of this clonotype. The genes are TRBV7-2 and TRBJ2-1, with a possible D match to TRBD2 (7 bases). Germline values: CDR1 SGHTA, CDR2 FQGNSA. Trimming shortened V by 0 bases and J by 9 bases, and 15 bases separated the two germline ends. There are 15 residues in the CDR3. The CDR3 bases are TGTGCCAGCAGCTTAGCGGGGGCGGGGAGGGGTGAGCAGTTCTTC. It specifies CASSLAGAGRGEQFF.

This clonotype has ten or more counts. This chain joins TRBV6-2 or TRBV6-3 and TRBJ1-2, with 7 bases fitting TRBD1. The CDR3 consists of 15 residues. Trimming at V came to 4 bases and at J to 4 bases, leaving 9 bases not matched to a gene. Germline V gene lookup returns CDR1 MNHEY and CDR2 SVGEGT. CDR3 amino acids: CASSFRQGSLYGYTF. In DNA form, the CDR3 reads TGTGCCAGCAGTTTCCGACAGGGCTCTCTCTATGGCTACACCTTC.

The chain joins TRBV11-2 to TRBJ2-2, with TRBD2 as a possible D gene (5 bases). Germline V gene data show CDR1 as SGHAT and CDR2 as FQNNGV. V shed 5 bases and J shed 0 bases, with 13 bases lying between them. CDR3 length: 16 residues. In DNA form, the CDR3 reads TGTGCCAGCAGCCCCGATGCTAGCTCGAACACCGGGGAGCTGTTTTTT. Amino acids: CASSPDASSNTGELFF.

There are many counts of this clonotype. The CDR3 loop is CASTTHAGWNEQYF. The DNA for the CDR3 is TGTGCCAGCACCACACATGCAGGGTGGAACGAGCAGTACTTC. The chain recombines TRBV28 with TRBJ2-7, with D perhaps matching TRBD1 (5 bases). Germline loops: CDR1 MDHEN, CDR2 SYDVKM. CDR3 size: 14 residues. V was pared by 7 bases and J by 5 bases, with 18 bases between.

This clonotype occurred many times. The genes are TRBV29-1 and TRBJ1-2; possible D gene TRBD1, 5 bases. The CDR3 is 11 residues long. V lost 5 bases and J lost 3, with 7 bases in between. Germline assignment: CDR1 SQVTM and CDR2 ANQGSEA. The CDR3 loop reads CSVPRDYGYTF. CDR3 DNA: TGCAGCGTTCCCAGGGACTATGGCTACACCTTC.

In its sample, this clonotype was seen a few times. The chain links TRBV7-3 to TRBJ1-1; D remains unclear. Trimming cost V 2 bases and J 4 bases, with 8 bases left between them. Germline CDR1 reads SGHTA; CDR2 reads FQGTGA. The CDR3 has 13 residues. Here the CDR3 reads CASSLARTTEAFF. CDR3 DNA: TGTGCCAGCAGCTTAGCCAGGACCACTGAAGCTTTCTTT.

This clonotype was observed at least ten times. The V and J genes are TRBV7-3 and TRBJ1-6; no definite D call. Trimming took off 0 bases at V and 8 bases at J, with 5 bases between the two ends. Germline assignment: CDR1 SGHTA and CDR2 FQGTGA. The CDR3 has 13 amino acids. CDR3 amino acids: CASSLTVDSPLHF. The CDR3 nucleotides read TGTGCCAGCAGCTTAACGGTGGATTCACCCCTCCACTTT.

This clonotype was counted at least ten times. This chain joins TRBV7-8 and TRBJ2-2, with TRBD1 identical over 9 bases. The germline V gene encodes CDR1 SGHVS and CDR2 FQNEAQ. There are 14 residues in the CDR3. Trimming cost V 9 bases and J 5 bases; bases outside gene matches: 7. CDR3 coding DNA: TGTGCCAGTCAACAGGGGGCGATTACCGGGGAGCTGTTTTTT. The encoded protein is CASQQGAITGELFF.

V usage is TRBV2 and J usage is TRBJ1-5; D remains ambiguous. This CDR3 spans 12 amino acids. Germline V gene data show CDR1 as SNHLY and CDR2 as FYNNEI. V gave up 0 bases and J gave up 7 bases, with 4 bases separating them. CDR3 DNA: TGTGCCAGCAGTGAAGCGAGACAGCCCCAGCATTTT. It specifies CASSEARQPQHF.

This clonotype has ten or more counts. The V gene is TRBV7-2, the J gene TRBJ1-2; D gene ambiguous. V gave up 7 bases and J gave up 3 bases, with 12 bases separating them. Germline-derived CDR1 and CDR2 are SGHTA and FQGNSA. The CDR3 totals 13 residues. The CDR3 sequence is CASKVGSYYGYTF. The CDR3 bases are TGTGCCAGCAAAGTGGGCAGCTACTATGGCTACACCTTC. The full variable domain, rest sourced from reference TRBV7-2 and TRBJ1-2, is GAGVSQSPSNKVTEKGKDVELRCDPISGHTALYWYRQSLGQGLEFLIYFQGNSAPDKSGLPSDRFSAERTGGSVSTLTIQRTQQEDSAVYLCASKVGSYYGYTFGSGTRLTVV.

This clonotype has more than one count but fewer than ten. This rearrangement joins TRBV20-1 to TRBJ2-3; 7 nucleotides line up with TRBD2. The V gene's germline CDR1 is DFQATT and CDR2 SNEGSKA (reference sequence). The V gene end was trimmed by 0 bases and the J gene end by 6 bases; junction bases not matched to a gene: 3. The CDR3 runs 13 residues. The DNA for the CDR3 is TGCAGTGCTAGAGACAGTAGCGGGGATACGCAGTATTTT. Its protein product is CSARDSSGDTQYF.

V usage is TRBV5-1 and J usage is TRBJ1-1, with a weak D call TRBD1 (6 bases). V was pared by 6 bases and J by 5 bases, with 17 bases between. This CDR3 contains 14 residues. Germline-derived CDR1 and CDR2 are SGHRS and YFSETQ. CDR3 DNA sequence: TGCGCCAGCAACCCTGCGGGGGGCAGGACTGAAGCTTTCTTT. It encodes CASNPAGGRTEAFF.

The chain carries TRBV29-1 and TRBJ1-1, with 9 bases aligning to TRBD1. The V gene's germline CDR1 is SQVTM and CDR2 ANQGSEA. V lost 7 bases and J lost 1; bases outside the gene matches: 10. The CDR3 runs to 15 residues. The CDR3 reads CSGKQGAQKNTEAFF. CDR3 nucleotides: TGCAGCGGGAAACAGGGGGCCCAGAAGAACACTGAAGCTTTCTTT.

The J gene is TRBJ1-3, the V gene TRBV6-1; D unresolved. V lost 2 bases, J lost 0 bases, and 23 bases lay in between. Germline CDR1 and CDR2: MNHNS and SASEGT. The CDR3 is made up of 20 amino acids. CDR3 DNA sequence: TGTGCCAGCAGTGAATTTTCTTCGGCCCCACTTCTAGCCTCTGGAAACACCATATATTTT. Its translation is CASSEFSSAPLLASGNTIYF.

This clonotype has a count of ten or more. This chain joins TRBV19 and TRBJ1-5, with 11 bases lining up with TRBD1. The length of the CDR3 is 16 residues. The junction had 3 bases not matched to a gene; V was cut back by 2 bases and J by 3 bases. Germline V gene sequence: CDR1 LNHDA, CDR2 SQIVND (reference sequence). DNA of the CDR3: TGTGCCAGTAGTATACTGGGACAGGGGGACAATCAGCCCCAGCATTTT. It encodes CASSILGQGDNQPQHF.